A selection of T cell receptor beta chains follows, all from one sample in a study of T-cell memory formation after mild COVID-19. TCRdb re-called the 5' RACE reads with MiXCR, one entry per CDR3 protein. The table has some 150,000 distinct CDR3 sequences, about 14% seen once. The specimen was PBMCs or a T cell subset sorted from them (not recorded which). The source of these receptors is an adult woman who had mild COVID-19 (a few samples of this study predate the infection). Cell type and time point are not known. The CDR3 runs from the conserved cysteine through the conserved F or W. Fields, in order: J gene, clone size, V gene, D gene, CDR3 DNA, CDR3 protein. The D gene is left open where the match is weak. Not every row has a clone size; where given, it reads once, few, many or a size class.

J gene: TRBJ2-6
clone size: -
V gene: TRBV12-3/TRBV12-4
D gene: -
CDR3 DNA: TGTGCCAGCAGACTCGGAATCGACAAGGGACCGCGCTCTGGGGCCAACGTCCTGACTTTC
CDR3 protein: CASRLGIDKGPRSGANVLTF

J gene: TRBJ2-1
clone size: -
V gene: TRBV29-1
D gene: -
CDR3 DNA: TGCAGCGTCGTAGGGATGGGCGGGACCTCATCTAATGAGCAGTTCTTC
CDR3 protein: CSVVGMGGTSSNEQFF

J gene: TRBJ1-1
clone size: few
V gene: TRBV7-8
D gene: -
CDR3 DNA: TGTGCCAGCAGCTTGGGGAATGGGAACACTGAAGCTTTCTTT
CDR3 protein: CASSLGNGNTEAFF

J gene: TRBJ1-1
clone size: many
V gene: TRBV5-1
D gene: -
CDR3 DNA: TGCGCCAGCAGCTTCTTAGGATCTGAAGCTTTCTTT
CDR3 protein: CASSFLGSEAFF

J gene: TRBJ2-3
clone size: -
V gene: TRBV5-6
D gene: -
CDR3 DNA: TGTGCCAGCAGCTTGGAGCCTTTAGGGACAGATACGCAGTATTTT
CDR3 protein: CASSLEPLGTDTQYF

J gene: TRBJ2-7
clone size: -
V gene: TRBV12-3/TRBV12-4
D gene: -
CDR3 DNA: TGTGCCAGCAGTTTAACCCCTGTCCCCTACGAGCAGTACTTC
CDR3 protein: CASSLTPVPYEQYF

J gene: TRBJ2-1
clone size: -
V gene: TRBV7-9
D gene: TRBD2
CDR3 DNA: TGTGCCAGCAGCTCCGTCGGACTAGCGGGAGGATCTGAGCAGTTCTTC
CDR3 protein: CASSSVGLAGGSEQFF

J gene: TRBJ2-7
clone size: -
V gene: TRBV6-4
D gene: -
CDR3 DNA: TGTGCCAGCATTCACACCGGGACTTACGAGCAGTACTTC
CDR3 protein: CASIHTGTYEQYF

J gene: TRBJ1-6
clone size: -
V gene: TRBV3-1
D gene: -
CDR3 DNA: TGTGCCAGCAGCCGCCTTGAGGACGGAGATAATTCACCCCTCCACTTT
CDR3 protein: CASSRLEDGDNSPLHF

J gene: TRBJ2-3
clone size: -
V gene: TRBV7-2
D gene: TRBD2
CDR3 DNA: TGTGCCAGCAGCTTCCTAGCCCTAGCGGGAGGATCCCCCGTGGTGCAGTATTTT
CDR3 protein: CASSFLALAGGSPVVQYF

J gene: TRBJ2-5
clone size: few
V gene: TRBV24-1
D gene: TRBD1
CDR3 DNA: TGTGCCACCAGCGGGGGACAGGGGGCTTTGTACCAAGAGACCCAGTACTTC
CDR3 protein: CATSGGQGALYQETQYF

J gene: TRBJ2-7
clone size: few
V gene: TRBV2
D gene: -
CDR3 DNA: TGTGCCAGCATCGGACGGGTTCACGTTGAGCAGTACTTC
CDR3 protein: CASIGRVHVEQYF

J gene: TRBJ1-1
clone size: few
V gene: TRBV29-1
D gene: -
CDR3 DNA: TGCAGCGTTGACCGCAACACTGAAGCTTTCTTT
CDR3 protein: CSVDRNTEAFF

J gene: TRBJ2-7
clone size: once
V gene: TRBV4-2
D gene: TRBD2
CDR3 DNA: TGTGCCAGCAGCCAAGCCGGGACTAGCGGGCAATACGAGCAGTACTTC
CDR3 protein: CASSQAGTSGQYEQYF

J gene: TRBJ2-7
clone size: few
V gene: TRBV20-1
D gene: -
CDR3 DNA: TGCAGTGCTGGGTCGGACAGATACCTCTCCTACGAGCAGTACTTC
CDR3 protein: CSAGSDRYLSYEQYF

J gene: TRBJ1-5
clone size: -
V gene: TRBV4-3
D gene: -
CDR3 DNA: TGCGCCAGCAGCCAAGATGAGCGACAGCCCCAGCATTTT
CDR3 protein: CASSQDERQPQHF

J gene: TRBJ2-3
clone size: -
V gene: TRBV7-2
D gene: TRBD2
CDR3 DNA: TGTGCCAGCAGCTCAGAAGTTAGCGGGGGCCACACAGATACGCAGTATTTT
CDR3 protein: CASSSEVSGGHTDTQYF

J gene: TRBJ2-1
clone size: few
V gene: TRBV6-6
D gene: -
CDR3 DNA: TGTGCCAGCAGTTACGGTGGCGACAATGAGCAGTTCTTC
CDR3 protein: CASSYGGDNEQFF

J gene: TRBJ2-5
clone size: few
V gene: TRBV4-3
D gene: -
CDR3 DNA: TGCGCCAGCAGCCAAGGCGAGTTGCGGGAGACCCAGTACTTC
CDR3 protein: CASSQGELRETQYF

J gene: TRBJ2-1
clone size: -
V gene: TRBV9
D gene: -
CDR3 DNA: TGTGCCAGCAGCCATGGGGAGGCGTCCTACAATGAGCAGTTCTTC
CDR3 protein: CASSHGEASYNEQFF

J gene: TRBJ2-7
clone size: -
V gene: TRBV21-1
D gene: -
CDR3 DNA: TGTGCCAGCAGCATGGACAGGGGGCGCGACGAGCAGTACTTC
CDR3 protein: CASSMDRGRDEQYF

J gene: TRBJ2-7
clone size: few
V gene: TRBV5-5
D gene: -
CDR3 DNA: TGTGCCAGCAGCTTGGGGGACAAAACCTACGAGCAGTACTTC
CDR3 protein: CASSLGDKTYEQYF

J gene: TRBJ1-5
clone size: -
V gene: TRBV15
D gene: TRBD1
CDR3 DNA: TGTGCCACCAGCAGAGCGTCGGACAGGGTGGGTCAGCCCCAGCATTTT
CDR3 protein: CATSRASDRVGQPQHF

J gene: TRBJ2-7
clone size: -
V gene: TRBV6-5
D gene: TRBD1
CDR3 DNA: TGTGCCAGCAGTTACGGGACAGGGGCTGTGAACGAGCAGTACTTC
CDR3 protein: CASSYGTGAVNEQYF

J gene: TRBJ2-3
clone size: few
V gene: TRBV7-8
D gene: TRBD2
CDR3 DNA: TGTGCCAGCAGCTTACGCGGGGGTAGTTCGGATACGCAGTATTTT
CDR3 protein: CASSLRGGSSDTQYF

J gene: TRBJ1-1
clone size: -
V gene: TRBV6-1
D gene: -
CDR3 DNA: TGTGCCAGCAGGCAACAAAAGAATGAAGCTTTCTTT
CDR3 protein: CASRQQKNEAFF

J gene: TRBJ1-2
clone size: -
V gene: TRBV14
D gene: -
CDR3 DNA: TGTGCCAGCAGCCAAGATATCGGGACTTATGGCTACACCTTC
CDR3 protein: CASSQDIGTYGYTF

J gene: TRBJ2-7
clone size: few
V gene: TRBV12-3/TRBV12-4
D gene: TRBD2
CDR3 DNA: TGTGCCAGCAGTTTCCTGGCGGGGGGGTACGAGCAGTACTTC
CDR3 protein: CASSFLAGGYEQYF

J gene: TRBJ2-3
clone size: -
V gene: TRBV2
D gene: -
CDR3 DNA: TGTGCCAGCAGTGAGGGGCACCTCGGGACGCAGTATTTT
CDR3 protein: CASSEGHLGTQYF

J gene: TRBJ2-1
clone size: -
V gene: TRBV4-1
D gene: -
CDR3 DNA: TGCGCCAGCAGCCAAGAGTCGAGGGACAATGAGCAGTTCTTC
CDR3 protein: CASSQESRDNEQFF

J gene: TRBJ2-1
clone size: -
V gene: TRBV16
D gene: -
CDR3 DNA: TGTGCCAGCAGCCAGAGCCGGGAGACCCAGTTCTTC
CDR3 protein: CASSQSRETQFF

J gene: TRBJ2-2
clone size: few
V gene: TRBV29-1
D gene: TRBD1
CDR3 DNA: TGCAGCGTATTGGACAGGCGAGTCGGGGAGCTGTTTTTT
CDR3 protein: CSVLDRRVGELFF

J gene: TRBJ2-3
clone size: -
V gene: TRBV4-2
D gene: TRBD2
CDR3 DNA: TGTGCCAGCAGCCAAGTAGCGGTAGCGGGAGTGGGTGGTACGCAGTATTTT
CDR3 protein: CASSQVAVAGVGGTQYF

J gene: TRBJ2-5
clone size: -
V gene: TRBV4-3
D gene: -
CDR3 DNA: TGCGCCAGCAGCCAAGACAGCCACCAAGAGACCCAGTACTTC
CDR3 protein: CASSQDSHQETQYF

J gene: TRBJ2-7
clone size: many
V gene: TRBV5-1
D gene: TRBD1
CDR3 DNA: TGCGCCAGCAGCTTCCGGGACAGGGTCGTAAACGAGCAGTACTTC
CDR3 protein: CASSFRDRVVNEQYF

J gene: TRBJ2-1
clone size: -
V gene: TRBV9
D gene: TRBD2
CDR3 DNA: TGTGCCAGCAGCCAACTACCGGGACTAGCGGGAGGGGAGAGTGATGAGCAGTTCTTC
CDR3 protein: CASSQLPGLAGGESDEQFF

J gene: TRBJ2-1
clone size: few
V gene: TRBV7-3
D gene: -
CDR3 DNA: TGTGCCAGCAGCTTGCTGGGGGCCTACAATGAGCAGTTCTTC
CDR3 protein: CASSLLGAYNEQFF

J gene: TRBJ1-2
clone size: -
V gene: TRBV12-3/TRBV12-4
D gene: -
CDR3 DNA: TGTGCCAGCAGTCCCTTGTATGCGCTTGGCGACTATGGCTACACCTTC
CDR3 protein: CASSPLYALGDYGYTF

J gene: TRBJ2-1
clone size: few
V gene: TRBV5-6
D gene: -
CDR3 DNA: TGTGCCAGCAGCTTGCTACAGGCTCAGTTCTTC
CDR3 protein: CASSLLQAQFF

J gene: TRBJ2-3
clone size: many
V gene: TRBV7-9
D gene: -
CDR3 DNA: TGTGCCAGCAGTTCCTCTAGCGAGCGTACGCAGTATTTT
CDR3 protein: CASSSSSERTQYF

J gene: TRBJ2-5
clone size: many
V gene: TRBV29-1
D gene: -
CDR3 DNA: TGCAGCGTTGAAGATCAGGGCAGGGTAGAGACCCAGTACTTC
CDR3 protein: CSVEDQGRVETQYF

J gene: TRBJ1-2
clone size: few
V gene: TRBV19
D gene: TRBD1
CDR3 DNA: TGTGCCAGTAAGCCAGGACAGGGAAACTATGGCTACACCTTC
CDR3 protein: CASKPGQGNYGYTF

J gene: TRBJ2-2
clone size: few
V gene: TRBV27
D gene: -
CDR3 DNA: TGTGCCAGCAGTCCCTTCACGCAGTCCCTGTCCGGGGAGCTGTTTTTT
CDR3 protein: CASSPFTQSLSGELFF

J gene: TRBJ2-7
clone size: few
V gene: TRBV7-6
D gene: -
CDR3 DNA: TGTGCCAGCAGCAACAGTTGGGGAGAGGCGAACGAGCAGTACTTC
CDR3 protein: CASSNSWGEANEQYF

J gene: TRBJ1-1
clone size: -
V gene: TRBV24-1
D gene: -
CDR3 DNA: TGTGCCACCCATTCAGGGACTGAAGCTTTCTTT
CDR3 protein: CATHSGTEAFF

J gene: TRBJ2-1
clone size: many
V gene: TRBV29-1
D gene: TRBD2
CDR3 DNA: TGCAGCGTTGAACTAGCGGACTACAATGAGCAGTTCTTC
CDR3 protein: CSVELADYNEQFF

J gene: TRBJ2-1
clone size: many
V gene: TRBV5-1
D gene: -
CDR3 DNA: TGCGCCAGCATCCACGAACAGGGAAATGAGCAGTTCTTC
CDR3 protein: CASIHEQGNEQFF

J gene: TRBJ2-1
clone size: -
V gene: TRBV7-6
D gene: -
CDR3 DNA: TGTGCCAGCAGCCTCGACAGAATTTCCTACAATGAGCAGTTCTTC
CDR3 protein: CASSLDRISYNEQFF

J gene: TRBJ1-4
clone size: -
V gene: TRBV7-9
D gene: TRBD1
CDR3 DNA: TGTGCCAGCAGCTCAGGGGGCCGAGAAAAACTGTTTTTT
CDR3 protein: CASSSGGREKLFF

J gene: TRBJ2-3
clone size: few
V gene: TRBV9
D gene: -
CDR3 DNA: TGTGCCAGCAGCGGACTAGTAAGCACAGATACGCAGTATTTT
CDR3 protein: CASSGLVSTDTQYF

J gene: TRBJ1-1
clone size: -
V gene: TRBV11-2
D gene: -
CDR3 DNA: TGTGCCAGCAGCCCCGCAGGGAACACTGAAGCTTTCTTT
CDR3 protein: CASSPAGNTEAFF

J gene: TRBJ2-5
clone size: few
V gene: TRBV6-2/TRBV6-3
D gene: TRBD1
CDR3 DNA: TGTGCCAGCAGTTACCCCGAGACAGGGTTCCAAGAGACCCAGTACTTC
CDR3 protein: CASSYPETGFQETQYF

J gene: TRBJ2-1
clone size: few
V gene: TRBV7-9
D gene: -
CDR3 DNA: TGTGCCAGCAGTATACAGGGGGAAAAGCGGGAAGCCGTCCTCGGGCAGTTCTTC
CDR3 protein: CASSIQGEKREAVLGQFF

J gene: TRBJ1-1
clone size: -
V gene: TRBV20-1
D gene: -
CDR3 DNA: TGCAGTGCTAGCTCCGAGGGGACGAACACTGAAGCTTTCTTT
CDR3 protein: CSASSEGTNTEAFF

J gene: TRBJ2-1
clone size: -
V gene: TRBV20-1
D gene: -
CDR3 DNA: TGCAGTGCTAGAGAGCCCAGAGTGGACGACTACAATGAGCAGTTCTTC
CDR3 protein: CSAREPRVDDYNEQFF

J gene: TRBJ2-7
clone size: -
V gene: TRBV15
D gene: TRBD2
CDR3 DNA: TGTGCCACGGGGGAGGGATACGAGCAGTACTTC
CDR3 protein: CATGEGYEQYF

J gene: TRBJ2-3
clone size: -
V gene: TRBV12-3/TRBV12-4
D gene: -
CDR3 DNA: TGTGCCAGCAGAAAAATAGGCGACACAGATACGCAGTATTTT
CDR3 protein: CASRKIGDTDTQYF

J gene: TRBJ2-7
clone size: few
V gene: TRBV27
D gene: TRBD1
CDR3 DNA: TGTGCCAGCAGTCGCGCGGGACAGGGACGTCTCGAGCAGTACTTC
CDR3 protein: CASSRAGQGRLEQYF